Included here is one T cell receptor (beta chain) sequence, with context. Its cognate antigen is unknown. The J segment lost 0 bases and the V segment lost 2 bases, leaving 14 bases of the junction unmatched. The CDR3 length is 20 residues. Germline assignment: CDR1 MGHRA and CDR2 YSYEKL. PCR primers comprised 60 Vbeta and 13 Jbeta primers. The data were produced by immunoSEQ multiplex PCR, yet TCRdb's version contains in-frame clones alone and is incomplete. Here the sample spans some 180,000 clones, roughly a tenth being singletons. The data belong to a study of cytomegalovirus exposure and HLA in healthy donors. Whole-study findings and limits: Generally TCR sequences proved uncommon, though certain public TCRs appeared in numerous donors. In a later analysis, specific HLA alleles were associated with 15,000 to 20,000 TCR beta sequences at a 0.05 false discovery rate. In a later analysis, a missense DCLRE1C variant was linked to TCR beta V- and J-gene trimming.

The specimen was PBMCs. The TCR originated in a woman in her 30s in good health and CMV-seropositive. The V call is TRBV4-1, the J call TRBJ2-2; 8 bases agree with TRBD2. CDR3 bases: TGCGCCAGCAGCCAATTGGAGGTCCATAGCGGGATGCCGAACACCGGGGAGCTGTTTTTT. This codes for CASSQLEVHSGMPNTGELFF.